Below are 16 T cell receptor beta chains sequenced from a single sample in a study of response to subunit inactivated influenza vaccine. TCRdb ran MiXCR on the RT-PCR reads and lists one entry per CDR3 protein. Of under 550,000 distinct CDR3 sequences listed, less than 7.5% were seen once; the top ten hold about an eighth. The input for sequencing was PBMCs from blood, taken about 23 months after vaccination. Receptor source: a man between 50 and 75 years old who received an inactivated influenza vaccine.

There are a few counts of this clonotype. The chain has TRBV21-1 and TRBJ2-1; the table's D gene call, TRBD1, was not cross checked with the DNA. TRBV21-1 is deemed a pseudogene. This CDR3 contains 14 residues. For the CDR3, the DNA is TGTGCCAGCAGCGGGCGGGACAGGGGGAATGAGCAGTTCTTC. Translating it yields CASSGRDRGNEQFF.

This clonotype showed up many times. The chain uses TRBV7-9 and TRBJ2-1; 11 bases fit TRBD2. The germline CDR1 and CDR2 sequences are SEHNR and FQNEAQ (reference sequence). The CDR3 length is 15 residues. Trimming cost V 4 bases and J 6 bases; bases outside gene matches: 5. The CDR3 bases are TGTGCCAGCAGCTCGCCGGGACTAGCGGTCAATGAGCAGTTCTTC. Amino acid sequence: CASSSPGLAVNEQFF.

This clonotype appeared a few times. The V gene is TRBV4-1, the J gene TRBJ2-5; 7 nucleotides align to TRBD1. The CDR3 consists of 15 residues. CDR1 and CDR2 (germline): MGHRA, YSYEKL. With 1 base clipped from V and 1 base from J, the junction kept 3 bases outside the gene matches. CDR3 coding DNA: TGCGCCAGCAGCCAAGGGGACAGATTCCAAGAGACCCAGTACTTC. As protein: CASSQGDRFQETQYF.

DNA for the CDR3: TGCAGTGCTAGGCTTATCTTGAGCTCCGGGGAGCTGTTTTTT. It specifies CSARLILSSGELFF. The rearrangement joins TRBV20-1 to TRBJ2-2; D unclear. Germline CDR1 and CDR2: DFQATT and SNEGSKA (reference sequence). The CDR3 totals 14 residues. Trimming removed 3 bases from V and 6 bases from J, with 14 bases in between.

The rearrangement joins TRBV7-9 to TRBJ1-3, with D unresolved. Trimming cost V 5 bases and J 0 bases, with 11 bases left between them. The CDR3 consists of 15 residues. The germline CDR1 and CDR2 sequences are SEHNR and FQNEAQ (reference sequence). The CDR3 sequence is CASSLTAGSGNTIYF. CDR3 coding DNA: TGTGCCAGCAGCCTGACGGCGGGCTCTGGAAACACCATATATTTT.

This clonotype was seen a handful of times. CDR3 region: CASRLLGATDTQYF. The CDR3 DNA sequence: TGTGCCAGCAGACTTCTCGGGGCGACAGATACGCAGTATTTT. This chain connects TRBV27 to TRBJ2-3, with D possibly being TRBD1 or TRBD2 (5 bases each). CDR1 is MNHEY, CDR2 SMNVEV, per germline (reference sequence). The germline V and J ends were trimmed by 6 bases and 3 bases, with 13 bases remaining between them. The CDR3 extends over 14 amino acids.

The sample holds many counts of this clonotype. The V gene is TRBV4-3, the J gene TRBJ2-2; D is possibly TRBD1 or TRBD2 (5 bases each). V was cut by 0 bases and J by 1 base, with 12 bases left in between. The CDR3 is 17 residues long. Per germline, CDR1 LGHNA and CDR2 YSLEER. CDR3 DNA sequence: TGCGCCAGCAGCCAAGATACGACGGGGCTGAACACCGGGGAGCTGTTTTTT. Translating it yields CASSQDTTGLNTGELFF.

The genes are TRBV20-1 and TRBJ1-1, with TRBD1 matching 7 bases. Germline loops: CDR1 DFQATT, CDR2 SNEGSKA (reference sequence). The CDR3 covers 16 residues. Germline trimming cut 1 base from V and 3 bases from J; bases unmatched to any gene: 11. CDR3 protein: CSARVRQGRLDTEAFF. CDR3 nucleotide sequence: TGCAGTGCTAGAGTCAGACAGGGTAGGTTGGACACTGAAGCTTTCTTT.

This clonotype was seen more than once but under ten times. The genes are TRBV12-3 or TRBV12-4 and TRBJ1-6; 9 nucleotides line up with TRBD1. V lost 6 bases and J lost 7; bases outside the gene matches: 10. The CDR3 consists of 16 residues. The CDR3 here is CASSVTGGRGNSPLHF. For the CDR3, the DNA is TGTGCCAGCAGCGTCACAGGGGGCCGGGGAAATTCACCCCTCCACTTT.

The gene calls are TRBV11-2 and TRBJ1-5, with 10 positions matching TRBD1. Germline assignment: CDR1 SGHAT and CDR2 FQNNGV. J gave up 4 bases and V 5 bases, and 2 bases lay outside the gene matches. CDR3 length: 14 amino acids. The CDR3 DNA sequence: TGTGCCAGCAGCGGGACAGGGGCAAATCAGCCCCAGCATTTT. Protein: CASSGTGANQPQHF.

This chain joins TRBV4-3 and TRBJ2-6, with 10 bases identical to TRBD1. The CDR3 has 17 amino acids. V was pared by 4 bases and J by 0 bases, with 3 bases of the junction left unmatched. Germline V gene lookup returns CDR1 LGHNA and CDR2 YSLEER. CDR3: CASSPWTGGSGANVLTF. CDR3 nucleotides: TGCGCCAGCAGCCCTTGGACAGGGGGCTCTGGGGCCAACGTCCTGACTTTC.

This clonotype was counted at least ten times. J is TRBJ1-6 and V is TRBV5-1; D call uncertain. The CDR3 totals 14 residues. V lost 4 bases and J lost 9, with 14 bases in between. The germline gives CDR1 SGHRS, CDR2 YFSETQ. CDR3 protein: CASSTGPSGSPLHF. Written as DNA, the CDR3 is TGCGCCAGCAGCACCGGGCCTTCAGGTTCACCCCTCCACTTT.

This clonotype appeared many times. V usage is TRBV20-1 and J usage is TRBJ2-1, with 14 bases aligning to TRBD2. The V and J ends lost 6 bases and 7 bases, in that order; junction bases with no gene match: 8. Germline V CDR1 and CDR2: DFQATT, SNEGSKA (reference sequence). CDR3 length: 15 residues. The CDR3 reads CSARGLAGVLNEQFF. The DNA for the CDR3 is TGCAGTGCAAGGGGACTAGCGGGAGTTTTAAATGAGCAGTTCTTC.

This clonotype was seen many times. The chain carries TRBV21-1 and TRBJ2-5; the DNA was not compared with TRBD2, the D call given in the table. TRBV21-1 is a listed pseudogene. The CDR3 runs 17 residues. The CDR3 spells CASSKRSFRAFQETQYF. As DNA, the CDR3 is TGTGCCAGCAGCAAACGGTCGTTCAGGGCCTTCCAAGAGACCCAGTACTTC.

The chain joins TRBV5-1 to TRBJ2-2; no definite D call. In germline, CDR1 is SGHRS, CDR2 YFSETQ. Trimming shortened V by 0 bases and J by 7 bases, and 16 bases separated the two germline ends. This CDR3 comprises 16 residues. CDR3 bases: TGCGCCAGCAGCTTGGATGGCAGCCCGAGTGGCGGGGAGCTGTTTTTT. Translated, it gives CASSLDGSPSGGELFF.

This clonotype has just a few counts. The rearrangement uses TRBV15 and TRBJ2-3, with 13 bases lining up with TRBD2. The J segment lost 4 bases and the V segment lost 2 bases, leaving 3 bases of the junction unmatched. The V gene's germline CDR1 is LNHNV and CDR2 YYDKDF (reference sequence). The CDR3 covers 16 residues. CDR3 DNA sequence: TGTGCCACCAGCAGACAACTAGCGGGAGGGGCAGATACGCAGTATTTT. Protein sequence: CATSRQLAGGADTQYF.